The 8 T cell receptor beta chains below all came from one sample that was sequenced in a study of T cell responses to AZD1222 COVID-19 vaccine. Sequencing used immunoSEQ multiplex PCR; TCRdb keeps in-frame clones, though not all of them. The data contain under 150,000 clones, about nine tenths of them singletons. The sample was peripheral blood, taken on day 0 of AZD1222 vaccination. The receptors come from an adult in good health.

This clone was seen a handful of times. The chain employs TRBV5-4 and TRBJ2-7, with D uncertain. The CDR3 has 14 residues. V dropped 0 bases and J dropped 2 bases, with 9 bases sitting between them. The germline V gene encodes CDR1 SGHNT and CDR2 YYREEE (reference sequence). CDR3 sequence: CASSLGSDPYEQYF. DNA of the CDR3: TGTGCCAGCAGCTTGGGGAGCGACCCCTACGAGCAGTACTTC.

The chain employs TRBV5-1 and TRBJ1-4; D is ambiguous. The CDR3 length is 14 residues. The germline CDR1 and CDR2 sequences are SGHRS and YFSETQ. V was clipped by 0 bases and J by 5 bases, with 8 bases between them. The CDR3 protein is CASSLGALNEKLFF. The DNA for the CDR3 is TGCGCCAGCAGCTTGGGGGCCCTAAATGAAAAACTGTTTTTT.

V and J are TRBV5-1 and TRBJ2-2; 7 positions match TRBD2. The V gene end was trimmed by 4 bases and the J gene end by 6 bases; junction bases not matched to a gene: 3. CDR1 is SGHRS and CDR2 is YFSETQ in the germline V gene. CDR3 length: 13 amino acids. The CDR3 spells CASSVSGSGELFF. CDR3 in DNA: TGCGCCAGCAGCGTTAGCGGGTCCGGGGAGCTGTTTTTT.

Notes on this clone: Other DNA sequences within the sample encode an identical CDR3. The V gene is TRBV7-9, the J gene TRBJ1-2; D not resolved. CDR1 is SEHNR, CDR2 FQNEAQ, per germline (reference sequence). This CDR3 comprises 12 residues. With 5 bases removed from V and 4 bases from J, the gap between germline ends came to 8 bases. The CDR3 coding sequence is TGTGCCAGCAGCCTGGAGGGCTATGGCTACACCTTC. Protein product: CASSLEGYGYTF.

The rearrangement links TRBV5-1 to TRBJ2-5, with a possible D match to TRBD2 (5 bases). Trimming shortened V by 0 bases and J by 4 bases, and 16 bases separated the two germline ends. CDR1 is SGHRS and CDR2 is YFSETQ in the germline V gene. The CDR3 has 16 residues. CDR3 protein: CASSLEGHEGRETQYF. CDR3 coding DNA: TGCGCCAGCAGCTTGGAGGGTCACGAGGGTCGAGAGACCCAGTACTTC.

The gene calls are TRBV3-1 (or the pseudogene TRBV3-2) and TRBJ1-4; D possibly corresponds to TRBD1 (5 bases). The germline CDR1 and CDR2 sequences are LGHDT and YNNKEL (reference sequence). The V gene lost 0 bases and the J gene lost 8 bases, with 10 bases spanning the gap. The CDR3 spans 14 residues. This CDR3 is CASSQDQGREKLFF. Written as DNA, the CDR3 is TGTGCCAGCAGCCAAGACCAGGGAAGGGAAAAACTGTTTTTT.

The genes are TRBV5-1 and TRBJ2-7; possible D gene TRBD1, 6 bases. Trimming removed 2 bases from V and 2 bases from J, with 8 bases in between. CDR1 and CDR2 from the germline V gene are SGHRS and YFSETQ. The CDR3 loop spans 13 amino acids. CDR3 loop: CASSFWTAYEQYF. CDR3 bases: TGCGCCAGCAGCTTTTGGACAGCCTACGAGCAGTACTTC.

The chain carries TRBV3-1 (or the pseudogene TRBV3-2) and TRBJ2-1; 12 nucleotides agree with TRBD2. This CDR3 has 20 amino acids. Germline assignment: CDR1 LGHDT and CDR2 YNNKEL (reference sequence). The V and J ends lost 0 bases and 4 bases, in that order; junction bases with no gene match: 13. The CDR3 DNA reads TGTGCCAGCAGCCAAGATAGGAAACTAGCGGGGGGCCCCTTTTACAATGAGCAGTTCTTC. Its protein product is CASSQDRKLAGGPFYNEQFF.